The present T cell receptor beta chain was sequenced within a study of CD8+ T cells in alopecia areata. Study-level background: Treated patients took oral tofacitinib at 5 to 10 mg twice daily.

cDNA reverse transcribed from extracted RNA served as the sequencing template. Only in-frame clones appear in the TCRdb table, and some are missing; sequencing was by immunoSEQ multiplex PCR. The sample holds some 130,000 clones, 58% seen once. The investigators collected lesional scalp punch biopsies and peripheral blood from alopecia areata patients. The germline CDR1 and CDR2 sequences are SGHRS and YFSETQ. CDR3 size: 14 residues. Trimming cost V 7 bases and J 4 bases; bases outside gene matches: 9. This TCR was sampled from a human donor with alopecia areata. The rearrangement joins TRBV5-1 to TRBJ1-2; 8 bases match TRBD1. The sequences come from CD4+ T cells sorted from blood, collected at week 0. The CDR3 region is CASSFGQGGYGYTF. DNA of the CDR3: TGCGCCAGCTCATTCGGACAGGGTGGCTATGGCTACACCTTC.